These 12 T cell receptor beta chains originate from one sample sequenced in a study of shared T cell receptors in the human thymus. Some clones are missing from TCRdb's copy, which holds only in-frame ones; the method was immunoSEQ multiplex PCR. The sample yields hundreds of thousands of clones, approximately 88% seen once. This same sample was also part of a study on human thymus T cells.

Sequencing input: thymocytes. Receptor source: a boy under three years old with a congenital heart defect.

The chain couples TRBV5-4 to TRBJ2-4, with D uncertain. CDR1 is SGHNT, CDR2 YYREEE, per germline (reference sequence). V lost 0 bases and J 6 bases, leaving 19 bases between the germline ends. The CDR3 has 17 amino acids. CDR3 region: CASSLGPNSRESNIQYF. In DNA form, the CDR3 reads TGTGCCAGCAGCTTGGGCCCAAACAGCCGAGAGTCAAACATTCAGTACTTC.

The chain carries TRBV6-1 and TRBJ2-5; 12 nucleotides line up with TRBD2. The CDR3 runs 19 residues. V lost 4 bases, J lost 3 bases, and 15 bases stayed unmatched. In germline, CDR1 is MNHNS, CDR2 SASEGT. The CDR3 DNA is TGTGCCAGCAGTGTCCTCGTGGCTAGCGGGAGGGCTACCGAAGAGACCCAGTACTTC. This translates into CASSVLVASGRATEETQYF.

The chain joins TRBV28 to TRBJ2-7; 12 nucleotides line up with TRBD2. V gave up 5 bases and J gave up 7 bases; unmatched junction bases: 12. The CDR3 contains 16 residues. From germline, CDR1 is MDHEN and CDR2 SYDVKM. The CDR3 here is CASSLAGGPPTREQYF. CDR3 coding DNA: TGTGCCAGCAGTCTAGCGGGAGGGCCCCCTACTCGGGAGCAGTACTTC. The whole variable domain, filled in from reference TRBV28 and TRBJ2-7, reads DVKVTQSSRYLVKRTGEKVFLECVQDMDHENMFWYRQDPGLGLRLIYFSYDVKMKEKGDIPEGYSVSREKKERFSLILESASTNQTSMYLCASSLAGGPPTREQYFGPGTRLTVT.

The V and J genes are TRBV11-3 and TRBJ2-1; maybe TRBD2 (6 bases). Looked up from germline, CDR1 is SGHNT and CDR2 is YENEEA. Trimming cost V 5 bases and J 8 bases, with 16 bases left between them. The CDR3 is made up of 14 amino acids. Written as DNA, the CDR3 is TGTGCCAGCAGCCCCCGTGGGGGGTTACATGAGCAGTTCTTC. Its translation is CASSPRGGLHEQFF.

The J gene is TRBJ2-2, the V gene TRBV5-4; a possible D gene is TRBD1 (7 bases). From germline, CDR1 is SGHNT and CDR2 YYREEE (reference sequence). V was cut by 0 bases and J by 5 bases, with 20 bases left in between. CDR3 length: 18 amino acids. The CDR3 DNA sequence: TGTGCCAGCAGCTTGGGAGCGGGCGGGACAGAATGTACCGGGGAGCTGTTTTTT. Translation gives CASSLGAGGTECTGELFF.

V is TRBV28 and J is TRBJ1-5; perhaps TRBD1 as D (5 bases). The V gene lost 6 bases and the J gene lost 7 bases, with 22 bases spanning the gap. From germline, CDR1 is MDHEN and CDR2 SYDVKM. The length of the CDR3 is 16 residues. CDR3 amino acids: CASRKGADTKLQPQHF. CDR3 nucleotides: TGTGCCAGCAGAAAAGGCGCGGACACTAAGCTACAGCCCCAGCATTTT. The whole variable domain, filled in from reference TRBV28 and TRBJ1-5, reads DVKVTQSSRYLVKRTGEKVFLECVQDMDHENMFWYRQDPGLGLRLIYFSYDVKMKEKGDIPEGYSVSREKKERFSLILESASTNQTSMYLCASRKGADTKLQPQHFGDGTRLSIL.

This clone was recorded once. V gene TRBV6-1 combines with J gene TRBJ2-5, with D possibly TRBD1 on 6 matching bases. Germline lookup yields CDR1 MNHNS and CDR2 SASEGT. This CDR3 has 14 amino acids. V was clipped by 6 bases and J by 5 bases, with 16 bases between them. The CDR3 is CASRTRTEGETQYF. The CDR3, as DNA: TGTGCCAGCAGGACCAGGACAGAGGGCGAGACCCAGTACTTC.

V and J are TRBV4-3 and TRBJ2-3, with no clear D. The germline gives CDR1 LGHNA, CDR2 YSLEER. There are 13 residues in the CDR3. V was trimmed by 4 bases and J by 1 base, leaving 6 bases between them. The CDR3 region has the DNA TGCGCCAGCAGCCCAACAGGCACAGATACGCAGTATTTT. This sequence encodes CASSPTGTDTQYF.

The chain uses TRBV15 and TRBJ2-2; TRBD2 is a possible D gene (6 bases). The ends were cut back, 0 bases at V and 2 bases at J, with 16 bases in the middle. This CDR3 contains 18 residues. CDR1 and CDR2 (germline): LNHNV, YYDKDF (reference sequence). This CDR3 is CATSRDGGKGENTGELFF. CDR3 in DNA: TGTGCCACCAGCAGAGATGGGGGGAAAGGAGAAAACACCGGGGAGCTGTTTTTT.

The chain links TRBV6-1 to TRBJ2-1, with TRBD2 matching 9 bases. Germline lookup yields CDR1 MNHNS and CDR2 SASEGT. V shed 11 bases, J shed 7 bases, and the junction held 9 bases outside the gene matches. This CDR3 is built from 13 residues. CDR3 residues: CAFQGLAPNEQFF. The CDR3 DNA follows: TGTGCCTTCCAGGGACTAGCCCCGAATGAGCAGTTCTTC.

V and J are TRBV30 and TRBJ2-1, with D perhaps TRBD2 (5 bases). This CDR3 region has 15 residues. Germline loops: CDR1 GTSNPN, CDR2 SVGIG (reference sequence). The ends were cut back, 0 bases at V and 8 bases at J, with 17 bases in the middle. The CDR3 region has the DNA TGTGCCTGGAGTGTGTCTCAAGTCCCGCGGGATGAGCAGTTCTTC. Protein product: CAWSVSQVPRDEQFF. The complete variable domain, with remaining parts taken from reference TRBV30 and TRBJ2-1, reads SQTIHQWPATLVQPVGSPLSLECTVEGTSNPNLYWYRQAAGRGLQLLFYSVGIGQISSEVPQNLSASRPQDRQFILSSKKLLLSDSGFYLCAWSVSQVPRDEQFFGPGTRLTVL.

This chain connects TRBV7-6 to TRBJ2-7, with TRBD1 matching over 7 bases. V was pared by 0 bases and J by 4 bases, with 6 bases of the junction left unmatched. The CDR3 has 15 amino acids. The germline CDR1 and CDR2 sequences are SGHVS and FNYEAQ. The CDR3 sequence is CASSLATGTDYEQYF. In nucleotides, the CDR3 is TGTGCCAGCAGCTTAGCCACCGGGACAGATTACGAGCAGTACTTC.